These 4 T cell receptor beta chains share one sample of origin, sequenced in a study of T cell changes during pregnancy in multiple sclerosis. Profiling relied on immunoSEQ multiplex PCR, and the TCRdb table lists in-frame clones only, not all of them. This table has about 40,000 clones, around 90% appearing once. Sequenced here: CD4+ T cells from peripheral blood mononuclear cells, sampled in the third trimester of pregnancy. The receptor set was obtained from a female donor with multiple sclerosis, enrolled in a pregnancy study.

On this clone: The sample holds other DNA sequences that translate to the same CDR3. The V gene is TRBV5-1, the J gene TRBJ2-3; D may be TRBD2 (5 bases). The germline CDR1 and CDR2 sequences are SGHRS and YFSETQ. The CDR3 totals 15 residues. Deletions cut 1 base from V and 3 bases from J, with 12 bases between. This CDR3 reads CASSLRGISTDTQYF. For the CDR3, the DNA is TGCGCCAGCAGCTTGCGAGGGATATCGACAGATACGCAGTATTTT.

The CDR3 DNA is TGCGCCAGCAGCCCGAGAGGAAACTCTGGAAACACCATATATTTT. This gives the protein CASSPRGNSGNTIYF. The chain uses TRBV5-1 and TRBJ1-3; D remains ambiguous. Trimming cost V 4 bases and J 0 bases, with 11 bases left between them. Germline V lookup: CDR1 SGHRS, CDR2 YFSETQ. The CDR3 sequence is 15 residues long.

The chain has TRBV7-2 and TRBJ1-2; D call uncertain. Germline V gene data show CDR1 as SGHTA and CDR2 as FQGNSA. The V end lost 3 bases, the J end lost 4 bases, and 18 bases lay between the germline ends. The CDR3 has 16 amino acids. The CDR3 DNA follows: TGTGCCAGCAGCTTTCGGCAGGCCTTCACAGTCTATGGCTACACCTTC. Translation: CASSFRQAFTVYGYTF.

The rearrangement uses TRBV2 and TRBJ2-1, with 9 bases that match TRBD2. Losses at the gene ends were 6 bases for V and 9 bases for J; bases not matched to a gene: 12. CDR3 length: 15 amino acids. CDR1 and CDR2 from the germline V gene are SNHLY and FYNNEI. CDR3 sequence: CASSGREGGRGEQFF. CDR3 sequence (DNA): TGTGCCAGCAGCGGGCGGGAGGGGGGTCGGGGTGAGCAGTTCTTC.